Each of the 2 T cell receptor beta chains below was sequenced from the same sample in a study of T cell repertoires in cytomegalovirus infection. These receptors' targets are unknown. TCRdb re-called the reads with MiXCR, one entry per CDR3 protein. The sample comprises hundreds of thousands of distinct CDR3 sequences, around a third of which are singletons, and around an eighth rests with the top ten. The material sequenced was cultured CD8+ T cells from PBMCs, taken from culture after CMV antigen stimulation. These receptors originate from a human donor in good health (CMV status not recorded). Some clones in this sample may be carry-over from other donors' samples.

This clonotype was seen a few times. The rearrangement uses TRBV6-6 and TRBJ2-2, with 7 bases fitting TRBD1. Germline V CDR1 and CDR2: MNHNY, SVGAGI (reference sequence). The V and J ends lost 2 bases and 3 bases, in that order; junction bases with no gene match: 0. This CDR3 has 14 residues. The CDR3 sequence: CASSYTGDTGELFF. CDR3 coding DNA: TGTGCCAGCAGTTACACAGGGGACACCGGGGAGCTGTTTTTT.

This clonotype turned up a few times. This chain connects TRBV7-6 to TRBJ2-1, with D hard to call. From germline, CDR1 is SGHVS and CDR2 FNYEAQ. V was shortened by 3 bases and J by 0 bases, with 9 bases between the two germline ends. The CDR3 length is 15 residues. The CDR3 DNA is TGTGCCAGCAGCTTTAGCCCCATCTCCTACAATGAGCAGTTCTTC. This encodes CASSFSPISYNEQFF.